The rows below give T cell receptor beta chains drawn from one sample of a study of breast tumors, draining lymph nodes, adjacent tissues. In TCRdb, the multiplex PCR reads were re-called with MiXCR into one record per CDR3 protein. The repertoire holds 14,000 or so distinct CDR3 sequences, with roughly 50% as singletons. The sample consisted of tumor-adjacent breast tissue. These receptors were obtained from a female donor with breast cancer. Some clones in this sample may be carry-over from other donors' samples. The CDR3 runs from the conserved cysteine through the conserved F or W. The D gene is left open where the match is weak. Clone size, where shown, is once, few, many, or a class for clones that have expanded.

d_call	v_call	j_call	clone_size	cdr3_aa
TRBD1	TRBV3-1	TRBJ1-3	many	CASSPGTGVGNTIYF
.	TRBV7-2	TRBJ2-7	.	CASSLAVGGGVDEQYF
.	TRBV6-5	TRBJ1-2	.	CASSYGRENGYTF
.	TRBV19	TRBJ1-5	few	CASSIGGAAHQPQHF
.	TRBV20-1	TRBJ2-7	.	CSARGGPMNYEQYF
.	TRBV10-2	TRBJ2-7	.	CASSEYLPQGEQYF
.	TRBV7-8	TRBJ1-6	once	CASSQAASGNSPLHF
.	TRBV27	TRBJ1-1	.	CASSPDQEAFF
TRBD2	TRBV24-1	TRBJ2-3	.	CATSDYLAGGRTDTQYF
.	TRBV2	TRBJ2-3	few	CASRDTYDTQYF
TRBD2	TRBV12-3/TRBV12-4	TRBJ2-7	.	CVSRSGPAGGLEEQYF
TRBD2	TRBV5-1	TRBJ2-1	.	CASSPGLAGGFDEQFF
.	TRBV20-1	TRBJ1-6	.	CSATQVFRDSPLHF
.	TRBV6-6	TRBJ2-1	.	CASRQADNEQFF
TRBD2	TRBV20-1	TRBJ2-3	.	CSAREIVTSGRRDTQYF
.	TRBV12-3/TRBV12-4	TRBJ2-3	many	CASSLGMFAGRATDTQYF
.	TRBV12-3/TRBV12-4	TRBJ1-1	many	CASRVRGLNTEAFF
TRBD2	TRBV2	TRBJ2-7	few	CASSEEGGQYEQYF